A single sample gave rise to the 4 T cell receptor beta chains below, sequenced in a study of blood T cells in healthy people across ages. Together with a sample-barcoded 5' primer, a J-beta primer mix was included in a second PCR lasting roughly 6 to 12 cycles. MiXCR was run by TCRdb on the 5' RACE reads, yielding one entry per CDR3 protein. The sample holds 780,000 or so distinct CDR3 sequences; 40% to 65% are singletons and the top ten take approximately 41%. The sequencing input was blood. These receptors were obtained from a man aged 80 or over in good health.

In this sample, this clonotype turned up a few times. This rearrangement joins TRBV29-1 to TRBJ2-7; no reliable D call. This CDR3 comprises 14 residues. Per germline, CDR1 SQVTM and CDR2 ANQGSEA. V dropped 7 bases and J dropped 2 bases, with 18 bases sitting between them. The CDR3 sequence: CSAEVIAPTYEQYF. The DNA of the CDR3 is TGCAGCGCCGAAGTGATCGCCCCAACCTACGAGCAGTACTTC.

The rearrangement uses TRBV29-1 and TRBJ2-7; D is possibly TRBD2 (6 bases). This CDR3 region has 13 residues. The germline V gene encodes CDR1 SQVTM and CDR2 ANQGSEA. With 0 bases removed from V and 7 bases from J, the gap between germline ends came to 13 bases. The CDR3 protein is CSVEDSLEGEQYF. CDR3 nucleotides: TGCAGCGTTGAAGACTCCCTGGAGGGAGAGCAGTACTTC.

This clonotype was seen once. The V gene is TRBV12-3 or TRBV12-4, the J gene TRBJ2-2; 9 nucleotides match TRBD2. The CDR3 is 15 residues long. J was trimmed by 2 bases and V by 6 bases; bases with no gene match: 4. CDR3: CASRPGTSNTGELFF. CDR3 in DNA: TGTGCCAGCAGGCCCGGGACTAGCAACACCGGGGAGCTGTTTTTT.

CDR3 loop: CASSLPGLAGSSFNEQYF. The CDR3 coding sequence is TGTGCCAGCAGCCTCCCGGGACTAGCGGGATCTAGTTTCAACGAGCAGTACTTC. J is TRBJ2-7 and V is TRBV4-2; 13 bases agree with TRBD2. The CDR3 is made up of 18 amino acids. V lost 4 bases, J lost 5 bases, and 14 bases stayed unmatched. CDR1 is LGHNA, CDR2 YNFKEQ, per germline.